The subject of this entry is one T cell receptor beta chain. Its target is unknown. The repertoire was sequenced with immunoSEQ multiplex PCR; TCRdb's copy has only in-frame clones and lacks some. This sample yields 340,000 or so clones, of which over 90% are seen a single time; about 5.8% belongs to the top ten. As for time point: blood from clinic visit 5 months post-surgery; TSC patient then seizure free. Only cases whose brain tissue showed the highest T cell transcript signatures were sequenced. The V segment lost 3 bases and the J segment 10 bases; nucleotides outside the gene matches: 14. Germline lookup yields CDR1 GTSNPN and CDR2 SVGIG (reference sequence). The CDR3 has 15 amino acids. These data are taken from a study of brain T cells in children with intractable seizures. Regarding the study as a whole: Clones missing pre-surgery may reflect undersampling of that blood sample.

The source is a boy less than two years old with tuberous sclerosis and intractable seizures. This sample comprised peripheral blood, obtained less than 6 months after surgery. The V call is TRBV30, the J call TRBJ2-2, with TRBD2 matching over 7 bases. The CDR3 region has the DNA TGTGCCTGGAGCGGGGGGAGTATGGGTTCGGAGGAGCTGTTTTTT. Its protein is CAWSGGSMGSEELFF.